This is a list of T cell receptor beta chains from one sample in a study of T cells after posttransplantation cyclophosphamide. The data were produced by immunoSEQ multiplex PCR, yet TCRdb's version contains in-frame clones alone and is incomplete. The table has approximately 18,000 clones, over 65% seen once. The sample comprised memory CD4+ T cells sorted from blood. Source of these receptors: a man younger than 45 in good health and a related stem cell transplant donor. Both conserved end residues are part of each CDR3. Each record gives: V gene, J gene, D gene, clone size, CDR3 protein, CDR3 DNA. The D gene is left open where the match is weak. The size of a clone is reported for some rows only, either as once, few or many, or as a class for expanded clones.

>TRBV7-9|TRBJ2-4|NA|NA
CASSQGQGRVTAKNIQYF
TGTGCCAGCAGCCAAGGCCAGGGGAGAGTAACAGCCAAAAACATTCAGTACTTC
>TRBV29-1|TRBJ1-5|NA|few
CSGDRPQHF
TGCAGCGGTGATCGGCCCCAGCATTTT
>TRBV5-4|TRBJ2-1|NA|NA
CASSLVGGRNEQFF
TGTGCCAGCAGCTTGGTAGGGGGACGCAATGAGCAGTTCTTC
>TRBV14|TRBJ2-7|TRBD2|NA
CASSQDRVAGGEQYF
TGTGCCAGCAGCCAAGATCGGGTAGCGGGGGGAGAGCAGTACTTC
>TRBV6-6|TRBJ2-3|NA|NA
CASSTKGPGRDTQYF
TGTGCCAGCAGTACAAAGGGCCCGGGGAGGGATACGCAGTATTTT
>TRBV6-1|TRBJ1-3|NA|NA
CASSEWTASGNTIYF
TGTGCCAGCAGTGAATGGACAGCCTCTGGAAACACCATATATTTT
>TRBV19|TRBJ2-7|TRBD1|once
CASSTQGEGSYEQYF
TGTGCCAGTAGTACACAGGGGGAAGGCTCCTACGAGCAGTACTTC
>TRBV18|TRBJ1-4|NA|NA
CASSLGAREKLFF
TGTGCCAGCTCGCTAGGGGCACGAGAAAAACTGTTTTTT
>TRBV7-6|TRBJ1-1|NA|NA
CASSLASGAVPNTEAFF
TGTGCCAGCAGCTTAGCTTCTGGCGCGGTTCCTAACACTGAAGCTTTCTTT
>TRBV5-1|TRBJ2-7|NA|NA
CASSFEAGASYEQYF
TGCGCCAGCAGCTTCGAGGCTGGGGCTTCCTACGAGCAGTACTTC
>TRBV10-3|TRBJ1-2|NA|NA
CAISDQGNYGYTF
TGTGCCATCAGTGACCAGGGTAACTATGGCTACACCTTC
>TRBV18|TRBJ2-5|TRBD1|once
CASSPRVGGRETQYF
TGTGCCAGCTCACCCCGGGTAGGGGGCCGGGAGACCCAGTACTTC
>TRBV9|TRBJ2-5|NA|NA
CASSTRPLPQETQYF
TGTGCCAGCAGCACTCGGCCACTACCTCAAGAGACCCAGTACTTC
>TRBV5-6|TRBJ1-5|TRBD1|once
CASSRWDRNQPQHF
TGTGCCAGCAGCCGCTGGGACAGGAATCAGCCCCAGCATTTT
>TRBV27|TRBJ2-1|NA|NA
CASSLNLGLWEQFF
TGTGCCAGCAGTCTCAATCTGGGGCTCTGGGAGCAGTTCTTC
>TRBV7-9|TRBJ1-2|TRBD1|NA
CASSLGGGRGGYTF
TGTGCCAGCAGCTTAGGAGGGGGCAGAGGCGGCTACACCTTC